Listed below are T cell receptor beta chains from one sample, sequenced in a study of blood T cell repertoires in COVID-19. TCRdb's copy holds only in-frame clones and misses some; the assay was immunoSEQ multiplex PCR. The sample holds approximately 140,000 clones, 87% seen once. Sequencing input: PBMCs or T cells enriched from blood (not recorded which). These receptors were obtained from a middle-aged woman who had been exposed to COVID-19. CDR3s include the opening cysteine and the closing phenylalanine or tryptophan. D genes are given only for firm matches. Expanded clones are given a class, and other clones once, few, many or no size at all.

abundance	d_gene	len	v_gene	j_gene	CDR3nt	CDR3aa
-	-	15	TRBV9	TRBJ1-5	TGTGCCAGCAGCGTAATGGGGGCCCCAGGACAGCCCCAGCATTTT	CASSVMGAPGQPQHF
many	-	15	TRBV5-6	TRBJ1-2	TGTGCCAGCAGCCCGACGGCCCGGGGTAACTATGGCTACACCTTC	CASSPTARGNYGYTF
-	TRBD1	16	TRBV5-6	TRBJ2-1	TGTGCCAGCAGCCGACCGGGACAGGTCCCCTACAATGAGCAGTTCTTC	CASSRPGQVPYNEQFF
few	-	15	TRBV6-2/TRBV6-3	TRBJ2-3	TGTGCCAGCAGTTACGGCCCTGGGGAGGCGGGAACGCAGTATTTT	CASSYGPGEAGTQYF
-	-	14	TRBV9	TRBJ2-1	TGTGCCAGCAGCGGCGGGACGGTTTACAATGAGCAGTTCTTC	CASSGGTVYNEQFF
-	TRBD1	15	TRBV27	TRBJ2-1	TGTGCCAGCAGTTTATCGGGACAGGCTTACAATGAGCAGTTCTTC	CASSLSGQAYNEQFF
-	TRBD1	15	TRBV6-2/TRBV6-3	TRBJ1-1	TGTGCCAGCAGTTATACCGGACAGGCGCGGCCTGAAGCTTTCTTT	CASSYTGQARPEAFF
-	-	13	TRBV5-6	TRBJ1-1	TGTGCCAGCAGCCGACACCTGGAAACTGAAGCTTTCTTT	CASSRHLETEAFF
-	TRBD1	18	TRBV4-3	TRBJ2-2	TGCGCCAGCAGCCAAGATCTCCTGACAGGGACGAACACCGGGGAGCTGTTTTTT	CASSQDLLTGTNTGELFF
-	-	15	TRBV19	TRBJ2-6	TGTGCCAGTAGTATGTCGGGGGCTGGGGCCAACGTCCTGACTTTC	CASSMSGAGANVLTF
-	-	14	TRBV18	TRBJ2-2	TGTGCCAGCTCACAAGAGAGGGCGCGGACGGAGCTGTTTTTT	CASSQERARTELFF
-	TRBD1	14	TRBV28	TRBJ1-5	TGTGCCAGCAGCGGACAGGCAGGCGATCAGCCCCAGCATTTT	CASSGQAGDQPQHF
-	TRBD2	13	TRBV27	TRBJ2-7	TGTGCCAGCAGTCCGGGACTAGCATACGAGCAGTACTTC	CASSPGLAYEQYF
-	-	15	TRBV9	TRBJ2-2	TGTGCCAGCAGCGGGAGAGGGTCGAACACCGGGGAGCTGTTTTTT	CASSGRGSNTGELFF
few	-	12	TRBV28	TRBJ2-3	TGTGCCAGCAGTTTCAACACAGATACGCAGTATTTT	CASSFNTDTQYF
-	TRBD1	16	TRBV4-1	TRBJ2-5	TGCGCCAGCAGCCAAGTCGCAGGGGGCCCCTCCGGGGACCAGTACTTC	CASSQVAGGPSGDQYF